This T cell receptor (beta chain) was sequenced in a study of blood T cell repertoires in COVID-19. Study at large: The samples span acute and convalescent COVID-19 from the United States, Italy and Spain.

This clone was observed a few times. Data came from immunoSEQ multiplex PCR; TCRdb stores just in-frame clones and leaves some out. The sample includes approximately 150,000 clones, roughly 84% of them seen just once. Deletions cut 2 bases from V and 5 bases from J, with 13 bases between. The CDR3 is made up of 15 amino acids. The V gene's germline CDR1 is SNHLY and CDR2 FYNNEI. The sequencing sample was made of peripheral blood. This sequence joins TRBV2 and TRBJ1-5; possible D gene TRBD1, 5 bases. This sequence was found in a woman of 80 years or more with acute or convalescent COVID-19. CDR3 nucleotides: TGTGCCAGCAGTGAACAGGGCAGAGAGGATCAGCCCCAGCATTTT. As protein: CASSEQGREDQPQHF.